Each of the 27 T cell receptor beta chains below was sequenced from the same sample in a study of cytomegalovirus exposure and HLA in healthy donors. PCR employed 60 Vbeta and 13 Jbeta primers. Clones were read by immunoSEQ multiplex PCR, and TCRdb kept only the in-frame ones, dropping some. The table shows some 170,000 clones, with 72% occurring only once. Sequenced input: PBMCs. These receptors were obtained from a human donor in good health.

The rearrangement joins TRBV18 to TRBJ2-2; 9 bases line up with TRBD1. CDR3 length equals 13 residues. Germline lookup yields CDR1 KGHSH and CDR2 LQKENI. V lost 6 bases, J lost 6 bases, and 2 bases stayed unmatched. CDR3 DNA: TGTGCCAGCTCGGACAGGGGCCCCGGGGAGCTGTTTTTT. Its translation: CASSDRGPGELFF.

This clone was seen more than once but under ten times. The V call is TRBV7-8, the J call TRBJ1-1, with a tentative D call TRBD1 (6 bases). Germline-derived CDR1 and CDR2 are SGHVS and FQNEAQ. Trimming took off 5 bases at V and 8 bases at J, with 15 bases between the two ends. This CDR3 is 13 amino acids long. The CDR3: CASSQTDRREAFF. DNA for the CDR3: TGTGCCAGCAGCCAGACCGACAGGAGAGAAGCTTTCTTT.

The chain is built from TRBV10-2 and TRBJ1-5; 7 bases agree with TRBD1. Germline V gene data show CDR1 as WSHSY and CDR2 as SAAADI. There are 16 residues in the CDR3. Trimming removed 0 bases from V and 3 bases from J; junction bases left unmatched: 5. DNA of the CDR3: TGCGCCAGCAGTGAGTCCGGGACAGCTTCCAATCAGCCCCAGCATTTT. It codes for CASSESGTASNQPQHF.

This rearrangement joins TRBV19 to TRBJ2-1; 8 nucleotides agree with TRBD1. Germline-derived CDR1 and CDR2 are LNHDA and SQIVND (reference sequence). This CDR3 is 20 amino acids long. The ends lost 5 bases at V and 0 bases at J; junction bases unmatched: 18. CDR3 in DNA: TGTGCCAGTAGTCCCTCTTTTCAGGGGGCTAACACTCGCTCCTACAATGAGCAGTTCTTC. This codes for CASSPSFQGANTRSYNEQFF.

This clone occurred once. V gene TRBV18 combines with J gene TRBJ1-5; TRBD1 might be the D (6 bases). In germline, CDR1 is KGHSH, CDR2 LQKENI. V lost 1 base and J 9 bases, leaving 13 bases between the germline ends. The CDR3 contains 14 residues. The DNA of the CDR3 is TGTGCCAGCTCACCACGGGGGCCTACGGGGCCCCAGCATTTT. It is translated as CASSPRGPTGPQHF.

V is TRBV7-9 and J is TRBJ2-7; 9 bases are shared with TRBD2. The CDR3 has 15 residues. Losses at the gene ends were 5 bases for V and 4 bases for J; bases not matched to a gene: 9. The germline V gene has CDR1 SEHNR and CDR2 FQNEAQ (reference sequence). DNA for the CDR3: TGTGCCAGCAGCAGACGGGCGGGGGGGGCTTACGAGCAGTACTTC. This sequence encodes CASSRRAGGAYEQYF.

The genes are TRBV28 and TRBJ2-3, with TRBD2 identical over 7 bases. CDR1 is MDHEN, CDR2 SYDVKM, per germline. The CDR3 sequence is 16 residues long. V trimming: 7 bases; J trimming: 1 base; junction bases outside the gene matches: 11. The CDR3 DNA follows: TGTGCCAGCACCCAACTGGTTGGGGGGGGCACAGATACGCAGTATTTT. It specifies CASTQLVGGGTDTQYF.

The J gene is TRBJ2-1, the V gene TRBV7-6, with D possibly being TRBD1 (6 bases). This CDR3 is 13 amino acids long. The ends were cut back, 5 bases at V and 4 bases at J, with 9 bases in the middle. Germline CDR1 and CDR2: SGHVS and FNYEAQ. For the CDR3, the DNA is TGTGCCAGCAGCCCCGGACAGTACAATGAGCAGTTCTTC. It yields the protein CASSPGQYNEQFF.

This chain connects TRBV7-9 to TRBJ1-1; D unclear. This CDR3 contains 12 residues. Trimming left V 4 bases short and J 8 bases short, with 11 bases between. The germline V gene encodes CDR1 SEHNR and CDR2 FQNEAQ (reference sequence). The CDR3 here is CASSSGLREAFF. The CDR3 region has the DNA TGTGCCAGCAGCTCTGGGCTCCGGGAAGCTTTCTTT. The variable domain in full, with the rest retrieved from reference TRBV7-9 and TRBJ1-1, is DTGVSQNPRHKITKRGQNVTFRCDPISEHNRLYWYRQTLGQGPEFLTYFQNEAQLEKSRLLSDRFSAERPKGSFSTLEIQRTEQGDSAMYLCASSSGLREAFFGQGTRLTVV.

This chain links TRBV6-1 with TRBJ1-1; the D is unclear. The germline CDR1 and CDR2 sequences are MNHNS and SASEGT. Trimming took 7 bases from V and 6 from J, leaving 6 bases between them. This CDR3 is built from 10 residues. CDR3: CASTSAEAFF. The CDR3 DNA follows: TGTGCCAGCACTTCTGCTGAAGCTTTCTTT.

The chain joins TRBV7-6 to TRBJ2-7; 10 nucleotides align to TRBD1. This CDR3 has 16 amino acids. V dropped 6 bases and J dropped 5; count of bases not matched to a gene: 13. Germline values: CDR1 SGHVS, CDR2 FNYEAQ. CDR3 nucleotides: TGTGCCAGCAGTTTCGCGTCTTGGACAGGGGGGAACGAGCAGTACTTC. Its translation is CASSFASWTGGNEQYF.

This clone was found a few times. The chain links TRBV7-2 to TRBJ2-3, with TRBD2 matching 7 bases. The junction had 9 bases not matched to a gene; V was cut back by 7 bases and J by 2 bases. CDR1 SGHTA and CDR2 FQGNSA come from the germline V gene. The CDR3 spans 15 residues. CDR3 sequence reads: CASTLGLAVTDTQYF. In DNA, the CDR3 is TGTGCCAGCACCCTAGGCCTAGCGGTCACAGATACGCAGTATTTT.

The chain carries TRBV2 and TRBJ1-2, with TRBD1 identical over 9 bases. The CDR3 length is 15 residues. The germline gives CDR1 SNHLY, CDR2 FYNNEI. The V gene end was trimmed by 6 bases and the J gene end by 0 bases; junction bases not matched to a gene: 5. The CDR3 loop reads CASRIGTGPNYGYTF. The CDR3 region has the DNA TGTGCCAGCAGAATTGGGACAGGGCCTAACTATGGCTACACCTTC.

The chain recombines TRBV7-6 with TRBJ2-2; D is uncertain. This CDR3 has 14 residues. CDR1 and CDR2 from the germline V gene are SGHVS and FNYEAQ. V was shortened by 1 base and J by 4 bases, with 7 bases between the two germline ends. CDR3 sequence (DNA): TGTGCCAGCAGCTTAGAGTTTAGCACCGGGGAGCTGTTTTTT. Its translation is CASSLEFSTGELFF.

The gene calls are TRBV2 and TRBJ1-1; TRBD1 aligns across 7 bases. CDR1 and CDR2 (germline): SNHLY, FYNNEI. J lost 1 base, V lost 3 bases, and 5 bases had no gene match. There are 15 residues in the CDR3. CDR3 residues: CASSEEYRGNTEAFF. The CDR3 bases are TGTGCCAGCAGTGAGGAGTACAGGGGGAACACTGAAGCTTTCTTT.

This clone was recorded a few times. The V call is TRBV5-1, the J call TRBJ2-1, with 9 bases lining up with TRBD1. The CDR3 runs to 15 residues. Germline-derived CDR1 and CDR2 are SGHRS and YFSETQ. The V and J ends lost 4 bases and 5 bases, in that order; junction bases with no gene match: 7. The CDR3 is CASSRGQGADNEQFF. The DNA for the CDR3 is TGCGCCAGCAGCCGGGGACAGGGAGCGGACAATGAGCAGTTCTTC.

The rearrangement joins TRBV19 to TRBJ1-5, with D unresolved. Trimming removed 0 bases at V and 7 bases at J, with 13 bases between. The germline V gene has CDR1 LNHDA and CDR2 SQIVND (reference sequence). The CDR3 has 15 residues. As DNA, the CDR3 is TGTGCCAGTAGTATAGATCGAGCCAGTAGCCAGCCCCAGCATTTT. Translation gives CASSIDRASSQPQHF.

The genes are TRBV7-9 and TRBJ2-5, with 12 bases matching TRBD1. The J call is uncertain, as TRBJ2-7 better fits the DNA end. CDR3 size: 15 residues. Germline CDR1 reads SEHNR; CDR2 reads FQNEAQ (reference sequence). The CDR3 sequence: CASSPPGTGGHEQYF. The CDR3 DNA reads TGTGCCAGCAGCCCGCCCGGGACAGGGGGCCACGAGCAGTACTTC.

This sequence joins TRBV27 and TRBJ2-1; 10 nucleotides align to TRBD1. In germline, CDR1 is MNHEY, CDR2 SMNVEV (reference sequence). The CDR3 covers 16 residues. V shed 5 bases, J shed 3 bases, and the junction held 7 bases outside the gene matches. The CDR3 here is CASSPPGQGYYNEQFF. DNA for the CDR3: TGTGCCAGCAGTCCCCCGGGACAGGGGTACTACAATGAGCAGTTCTTC.

This clone was observed a few times. The J gene is TRBJ2-7, the V gene TRBV6-1, with 8 bases identical to TRBD2. Germline-derived CDR1 and CDR2 are MNHNS and SASEGT. The CDR3 has 11 residues. The V and J ends lost 6 bases and 6 bases, in that order; junction bases with no gene match: 1. As DNA, the CDR3 is TGTGCCAGCAGACGGGGGGGCGAGCAGTACTTC. Its translation is CASRRGGEQYF.

The gene calls are TRBV21-1 and TRBJ1-1; whether TRBD1, the table's D call, matches the DNA was not checked. TRBV21-1 is flagged as a pseudogene. The CDR3 is 15 amino acids. CDR3 region: CASSMGDRGRREAFF. CDR3 coding DNA: TGTGCCAGCAGCATGGGCGACAGGGGGAGGCGGGAAGCTTTCTTT.

The V gene is TRBV28, the J gene TRBJ2-3; D ambiguous. V shed 6 bases and J shed 0 bases, with 13 bases lying between them. This CDR3 has 15 residues. From germline, CDR1 is MDHEN and CDR2 SYDVKM. The CDR3 coding sequence is TGTGCCAGCAGACCCGACTGGTCTAGCACAGATACGCAGTATTTT. It encodes CASRPDWSSTDTQYF. The variable domain in full, completed from reference TRBV28 and TRBJ2-3, reads DVKVTQSSRYLVKRTGEKVFLECVQDMDHENMFWYRQDPGLGLRLIYFSYDVKMKEKGDIPEGYSVSREKKERFSLILESASTNQTSMYLCASRPDWSSTDTQYFGPGTRLTVL.

V and J are TRBV10-3 and TRBJ1-1, with D maybe TRBD1 (5 bases). The CDR3 runs 13 residues. V lost 7 bases to trimming and J lost 0 bases, with 9 bases between them. From germline, CDR1 is ENHRY and CDR2 SYGVKD. The CDR3 protein is CAIIGTMNTEAFF. DNA for the CDR3: TGTGCCATCATTGGGACTATGAACACTGAAGCTTTCTTT.

The J gene is TRBJ2-5, the V gene TRBV11-2; the D gene is possibly TRBD2 (6 bases). The CDR3 runs 15 residues. Trimming pared 6 bases from V and 5 bases from J, leaving 19 bases between. Germline assignment: CDR1 SGHAT and CDR2 FQNNGV. In DNA form, the CDR3 reads TGTGCCAGCAGTTCCAACCGGGGCCGGGGGGAGACCCAGTACTTC. Translating gives CASSSNRGRGETQYF. Combining the CDR3 with reference TRBV11-2 and TRBJ2-5 gives the whole variable domain EAGVAQSPRYKIIEKRQSVAFWCNPISGHATLYWYQQILGQGPKLLIQFQNNGVVDDSQLPKDRFSAERLKGVDSTLKIQPAKLEDSAVYLCASSSNRGRGETQYFGPGTRLLVL.

The V and J genes are TRBV7-8 and TRBJ2-4, with 10 nucleotides matching TRBD1. In germline, CDR1 is SGHVS, CDR2 FQNEAQ. This CDR3 comprises 17 residues. V lost 7 bases and J lost 0; bases outside the gene matches: 9. CDR3 in amino acids: CASTRDRGELAKNIQYF. DNA of the CDR3: TGTGCCAGCACCCGGGACAGGGGAGAACTAGCCAAAAACATTCAGTACTTC.

Of note for this clone: This specimen includes other DNA sequences encoding the same CDR3. The chain couples TRBV9 to TRBJ1-5, with D uncertain. Per the germline V gene, CDR1 is SGDLS and CDR2 is YYNGEE. The germline V and J ends were trimmed by 2 bases and 3 bases, with 6 bases remaining between them. The CDR3 is made up of 13 amino acids. Here the CDR3 reads CASSVGNNQPQHF. Here the CDR3 DNA reads TGTGCCAGCAGCGTTGGCAACAATCAGCCCCAGCATTTT. The full variable domain, with the rest looked up from reference TRBV9 and TRBJ1-5, is DSGVTQTPKHLITATGQRVTLRCSPRSGDLSVYWYQQSLDQGLQFLIQYYNGEERAKGNILERFSAQQFPDLHSELNLSSLELGDSALYFCASSVGNNQPQHFGDGTRLSIL.

The chain combines TRBV27 with TRBJ2-1; 7 nucleotides line up with TRBD1. Germline V lookup: CDR1 MNHEY, CDR2 SMNVEV (reference sequence). The CDR3 has 12 residues. J lost 10 bases, V lost 0 bases, and 0 bases had no gene match. CDR3 loop: CASSLSDREQFF. CDR3 nucleotides: TGTGCCAGCAGTTTATCGGACAGGGAGCAGTTCTTC.